This T cell receptor (beta chain) was found in a study of blood T cell repertoires in COVID-19. Sequencing was performed with immunoSEQ multiplex PCR; in TCRdb, only in-frame clones are kept and a portion is missing. There are 130,000 to 150,000 clones in the sample; about nine tenths occur only once, and under 3% lies in the top ten. V trimming: 4 bases; J trimming: 1 base; junction bases outside the gene matches: 10. Germline V gives CDR1 SEHNR, CDR2 FQNEAQ (reference sequence). The CDR3 length is 16 residues. This chain connects TRBV7-9 to TRBJ2-7, with 7 nucleotides matching TRBD2. This receptor was identified in a human donor in a cohort sampled during active COVID-19. The source material was peripheral blood. This chain's CDR3 is CASSSTKAGLSYEQYF. The CDR3 nucleotides read TGTGCCAGCAGCTCAACTAAAGCGGGGTTATCCTACGAGCAGTACTTC.